This T cell receptor (beta chain) was identified during a study of identical twins. TCRdb analysed the 5' RACE reads with MiXCR anew, one entry per CDR3 protein. The sample holds roughly 1,500,000 distinct CDR3 sequences, roughly a third seen once. V was shortened by 8 bases and J by 3 bases, with 11 bases between the two germline ends. Germline CDR1 SSHAT, CDR2 FNYEAQ (reference sequence). The length of the CDR3 is 13 residues. Comment on this clonotype: Antigen unknown.

Points from the study as a whole: Whereas memory repertoires showed no such difference, abundant cord blood beta clonotypes carried fewer insertions. Models, which agreed with sharing between unrelated individuals, nonetheless underestimated the out-of-frame TCR alpha sharing seen in monozygotic twins.

Each donor was a healthy Caucasian. The chain recombines TRBV7-7 with TRBJ2-1; D gene unclear. The sequenced sample consisted of cord blood. This receptor was obtained from a newborn girl in good health. CDR3 bases: TGTGCCAGCCTAAGCCTCTACTACAATGAGCAGTTCTTC. The encoded protein is CASLSLYYNEQFF.